This TCR beta chain is drawn from a study of blood T cells in healthy people across ages. It was with a sample-barcoded 5' primer and a J-beta primer mix that a second PCR of roughly 7 to 11 cycles was run. TCRdb reanalysed the 5' RACE reads using MiXCR and keeps one entry per CDR3 protein. The sample contains 1.5 million to 2 million distinct CDR3 sequences, roughly 49% of which appear only once. The TCR sequence derives from a middle-aged woman in good health. Sequenced input: blood.

The CDR3 protein is CASSQDRGSSYEQFF. The CDR3 DNA is TGCGCCAGCAGCCAAGATAGGGGCAGCTCCTACGAGCAGTTCTTC. This chain links TRBV4-1 with TRBJ2-1, with D possibly TRBD1 on 5 matching bases. The CDR3 consists of 15 residues. Trimming pared 0 bases from V and 10 bases from J, leaving 16 bases between. Germline-derived CDR1 and CDR2 are MGHRA and YSYEKL.